This T cell receptor beta chain was documented in a study of CD8 T cells in ankylosing spondylitis. General study findings and limits: A TCR beta motif of under ten highly homologous variants appeared characteristic of ankylosing spondylitis blood. In the blood and synovial fluid of reactive arthritis, some motif variants had been previously reported. Peripheral blood held disease-linked clones only at relatively low frequency, and these were CD8+.

TCR beta libraries were made by quantitative 5'-RACE with molecular barcodes. TCRdb independently ran MiXCR on the 5' RACE reads; one entry per CDR3 protein. The data contain roughly 230,000 distinct CDR3 sequences, about a sixth of them singletons. Comment on this clonotype: The antigen remains undetermined.

Sequenced material: blood, either unsorted or a sorted T cell fraction (not recorded which). This TCR came from a male donor with ankylosing spondylitis or in good health (not recorded which).

CDR3 DNA: TGTGCCAGCAGTTACGAGTGGGCGACGGACACTGAAGCTTTCTTT. It specifies CASSYEWATDTEAFF. The rearrangement uses TRBV6-5 and TRBJ1-1; D gene unclear. Deletions cut 2 bases from V and 3 bases from J, with 13 bases between. This CDR3 spans 15 amino acids. CDR1 is MNHEY, CDR2 SVGAGI, per germline.